What follows describes a single T cell receptor (beta chain). CDR1 and CDR2 from the germline V gene are MNHEY and SMNVEV (reference sequence). The length of the CDR3 is 15 residues. V lost 6 bases and J 6 bases, leaving 21 bases between the germline ends. This entry comes from a study of cytomegalovirus exposure and HLA in healthy donors. The PCR employed 60 Vbeta primers together with 13 Jbeta primers. Produced via immunoSEQ multiplex PCR; TCRdb's table is partial and in-frame only. Counted here are about 120,000 clones, approximately 81% occurring once; the ten biggest clones make up around 4.2%. This chain links TRBV27 with TRBJ2-7; D perhaps matches TRBD1 (6 bases). The specimen sequenced was PBMCs. The clonotype comes from a young woman in good health and CMV-seronegative. CDR3 DNA: TGTGCCAGCAGCCAATATCTGACTCAGGGGAGCGAGCAGTACTTC. This encodes CASSQYLTQGSEQYF.